This T cell receptor (beta chain) is drawn from a study of T cells in Graves' hyperthyroidism and ophthalmopathy. Amplified regions were TCR beta CDR3 sequences from RNA transcripts. First-round RT-PCR of the TCR CDR3 relied on the HTBI primer set. Each CDR3 protein is one row after TCRdb ran MiXCR on the multiplex PCR reads. The table has some 740,000 distinct CDR3 sequences, around 13% seen once. Note on this clonotype: The antigen remains undetermined.

Findings and limits, study-wide: Within blood appeared most thyroid clonotypes that had expanded above 0.001.

The germline gives CDR1 SGHRS, CDR2 YFSETQ. V lost 6 bases, J lost 2 bases, and 15 bases lay in between. CDR3 size: 14 residues. Patients showing uncontrolled infection, other autoimmune disease, pregnancy or lactation were ineligible. This TCR was recovered from a woman under 30 with Graves' hyperthyroidism. Sequencing used blood. This chain uses TRBV5-1 with TRBJ2-7; D is ambiguous. CDR3 loop: CASKVSSSTYEQYF. DNA for the CDR3: TGCGCCAGCAAAGTGAGTAGCTCCACCTACGAGCAGTACTTC.